This T cell receptor (beta chain) is drawn from a study of blood T cells in healthy people across ages. Broader study findings: What prevented conclusive comparison of naive and antigen-experienced cells was that PBMCs were unsorted. The long-lived group displayed more naive CD4+ cells, plus higher diversity, than the aged donors did. It was not known whether donors were CMV positive (a possible confounder of expanded clonotype changes).

Germline CDR1 reads LGHNA; CDR2 reads YSLEER. CDR3 length: 14 amino acids. For the second PCR, which ran for about 7 to 11 cycles, a sample-barcoded 5' primer and a J-beta primer mix were used. TCRdb ran MiXCR on the 5' RACE reads and lists one entry per CDR3 protein. The sample records about 1.5 million distinct CDR3 sequences, less than 45% being singletons. Healthy Caucasians from Russia aged about 6 to 90 served as donors. This clonotype was found many times. Its antigen is as yet unknown. One end of the junction fails to match germline, which may point to a read error. This sequence originates from a woman aged 18-29 years in good health. The rearrangement uses TRBV4-3 and TRBJ2-7; D is perhaps TRBD1 (5 bases). Sequenced: blood. The CDR3 sequence: CASSQGGSSYEQYF. For the CDR3, the DNA is TGTGCCAGCAGCCAGGGCGGCTCCTCCTACGAGCAGTACTTC.